Listed here are 19 T cell receptor beta chains from one sample, sequenced in a study of Ad26.COV2.S vaccination and SARS-CoV-2 variants. Profiling relied on immunoSEQ multiplex PCR, and the TCRdb table lists in-frame clones only, not all of them. The sample lists approximately 410,000 clones, roughly 90% occurring once. Stated treatment: roughly 18 received Ad26.COV2.S at low or high dose, single or two shots; about five received placebo; per-sample allocation not given. All samples were drawn on day 63, counting from the first vaccine or placebo injection. The sample consisted of peripheral blood, taken in a trial of Ad26.COV2.S vaccine versus placebo. These receptors were obtained from a person between 18 and 65 years old who received the Ad26.COV2.S COVID-19 vaccine or a placebo.

The rearrangement links TRBV6-5 to TRBJ2-7; no firm D call. Trimming took 0 bases from V and 0 from J, leaving 12 bases between them. The germline V gene encodes CDR1 MNHEY and CDR2 SVGAGI. The CDR3 is 16 residues long. CDR3 in amino acids: CASSYSLTSYSYEQYF. In nucleotides, the CDR3 is TGTGCCAGCAGTTACTCGTTGACGTCTTACTCCTACGAGCAGTACTTC.

The chain recombines TRBV9 with TRBJ2-7, with TRBD1 matching 7 bases. Germline V gives CDR1 SGDLS, CDR2 YYNGEE. CDR3 length: 14 amino acids. The J segment lost 2 bases and the V segment lost 6 bases, leaving 8 bases of the junction unmatched. For the CDR3, the DNA is TGTGCCAGCACCACCGGGACAGAAGCCTACGAGCAGTACTTC. Protein: CASTTGTEAYEQYF.

This clone was recorded a few times. The rearrangement joins TRBV27 to TRBJ1-5; no clear D gene. Trimming pared 3 bases from V and 7 bases from J, leaving 10 bases between. The CDR3 totals 13 residues. CDR1 MNHEY and CDR2 SMNVEV come from the germline V gene (reference sequence). In DNA form, the CDR3 reads TGTGCCAGCAGTTTCGGAGTTTCCCAGCCCCAGCATTTT. Translated: CASSFGVSQPQHF.

The gene calls are TRBV3-1 (or the pseudogene TRBV3-2) and TRBJ2-1; possible D gene TRBD1, 5 bases. Germline V lookup: CDR1 LGHDT, CDR2 YNNKEL (reference sequence). Trimming left V 0 bases short and J 1 base short, with 7 bases between. The CDR3 has 15 residues. This CDR3 reads CASSQDRASYNEQFF. Here the CDR3 DNA reads TGTGCCAGCAGCCAAGACAGGGCTTCCTACAATGAGCAGTTCTTC.

This chain links TRBV10-3 with TRBJ2-3; perhaps TRBD2 as D (5 bases). The V and J ends lost 3 bases and 0 bases respectively, with 13 bases between them. From germline, CDR1 is ENHRY and CDR2 SYGVKD. This CDR3 contains 16 residues. The CDR3 region has the DNA TGTGCCATCAGTGACTCGGGATTGGGTAGCACAGATACGCAGTATTTT. Translation gives CAISDSGLGSTDTQYF.

The J gene is TRBJ1-5, the V gene TRBV30; D is unclear. CDR1 is GTSNPN and CDR2 is SVGIG in the germline V gene (reference sequence). V lost 2 bases and J lost 4, with 12 bases in between. CDR3 length: 14 residues. The CDR3 region has the DNA TGTGCCTGGAGTTCGGACGTGCTTAATCAGCCCCAGCATTTT. Amino acid sequence: CAWSSDVLNQPQHF.

J is TRBJ2-5 and V is TRBV5-1; D may be TRBD1 or TRBD2 (5 bases each). This CDR3 spans 14 amino acids. V shed 4 bases and J shed 3 bases, with 13 bases lying between them. Germline lookup yields CDR1 SGHRS and CDR2 YFSETQ. CDR3 amino acids: CASSRGDGKETQYF. CDR3 DNA sequence: TGCGCCAGCAGCCGAGGGGACGGGAAAGAGACCCAGTACTTC.

The CDR3 protein is CSVEEDSSYEQYF. CDR3 nucleotides: TGCAGCGTTGAAGAGGACAGCTCCTACGAGCAGTACTTC. The V gene is TRBV29-1, the J gene TRBJ2-7; possible D gene TRBD1, 6 bases. V lost 0 bases and J lost 0, with 6 bases in between. The CDR3 length is 13 residues. Germline assignment: CDR1 SQVTM and CDR2 ANQGSEA.

The chain employs TRBV14 and TRBJ1-2, with a possible D match to TRBD1 (6 bases). V gave up 1 base and J gave up 5 bases, with 14 bases separating them. Germline CDR1 and CDR2: SGHDN and FVKESK. The CDR3 length is 15 residues. In nucleotides, the CDR3 is TGTGCCAGCAGCCAAGTGTTCACAGGGTATTATGGCTACACCTTC. The encoded protein is CASSQVFTGYYGYTF.

The chain uses TRBV7-8 and TRBJ1-6; D gene uncertain. Germline-derived CDR1 and CDR2 are SGHVS and FQNEAQ. With 1 base removed from V and 0 bases from J, the gap between germline ends came to 10 bases. The CDR3 extends over 17 amino acids. CDR3 in DNA: TGTGCCAGCAGCTTAGAAGACTGGAGCTCCTATAATTCACCCCTCCACTTT. This encodes CASSLEDWSSYNSPLHF.

The chain carries TRBV7-2 and TRBJ2-1; no clear D. CDR1 SGHTA and CDR2 FQGNSA come from the germline V gene. The germline V and J ends were trimmed by 3 bases and 0 bases, with 9 bases remaining between them. This CDR3 is 15 amino acids long. The CDR3 is CASSFTVSSYNEQFF. CDR3 bases: TGTGCCAGCAGCTTTACAGTGAGCTCCTACAATGAGCAGTTCTTC.

V is TRBV11-2 and J is TRBJ2-3, with D unresolved. CDR3 length: 13 residues. V lost 4 bases to trimming and J lost 5 bases, with 10 bases between them. Germline V gene data show CDR1 as SGHAT and CDR2 as FQNNGV. The CDR3 here is CASSSLELDTQYF. For the CDR3, the DNA is TGTGCCAGCAGCTCCCTCGAATTAGATACGCAGTATTTT.

This chain uses TRBV9 with TRBJ1-2; D call uncertain. There are 14 residues in the CDR3. Germline-derived CDR1 and CDR2 are SGDLS and YYNGEE. Trimming removed 3 bases at V and 5 bases at J, with 14 bases between. CDR3 loop: CASSGVGRRYGYTF. The CDR3 coding sequence is TGTGCCAGCAGCGGGGTGGGCAGGCGGTATGGCTACACCTTC.

This clone was counted only a few times. This chain uses TRBV2 with TRBJ1-5; 7 positions match TRBD1. Germline V gene sequence: CDR1 SNHLY, CDR2 FYNNEI. J lost 3 bases, V lost 5 bases, and 4 bases had no gene match. The CDR3 is made up of 14 amino acids. The CDR3 sequence: CASSRGQPNQPQHF. CDR3 in DNA: TGTGCCAGCAGTCGGGGACAGCCCAATCAGCCCCAGCATTTT.

V usage is TRBV25-1 and J usage is TRBJ1-4; 8 bases line up with TRBD1. Losses at the gene ends were 4 bases for V and 5 bases for J; bases not matched to a gene: 6. Germline CDR1 and CDR2: MGHDK and SYGVNS. The CDR3 sequence is 15 residues long. CDR3 region: CASSAGGPGNEKLFF. CDR3 nucleotides: TGTGCCAGCAGTGCAGGGGGCCCGGGGAATGAAAAACTGTTTTTT. Based on the CDR3 plus reference TRBV25-1 and TRBJ1-4, the full variable domain is EADIYQTPRYLVIGTGKKITLECSQTMGHDKMYWYQQDPGMELHLIHYSYGVNSTEKGDLSSESTVSRIRTEHFPLTLESARPSHTSQYLCASSAGGPGNEKLFFGSGTQLSVL.

This chain uses TRBV27 with TRBJ1-1; D not certain. Deletions cut 6 bases from V and 1 base from J, with 9 bases between. The CDR3 is made up of 13 amino acids. From germline, CDR1 is MNHEY and CDR2 SMNVEV (reference sequence). The CDR3 DNA is TGTGCCAGCAGCCCCGCAGAGAACACTGAAGCTTTCTTT. Protein sequence: CASSPAENTEAFF.

This clone was seen a few times. The rearrangement uses TRBV30 and TRBJ1-6, with D tentatively TRBD1 (6 bases). Trimming cost V 1 base and J 10 bases, with 11 bases left between them. Germline V gene data show CDR1 as GTSNPN and CDR2 as SVGIG (reference sequence). The CDR3 consists of 13 residues. The CDR3: CAWSDRVASPLHF. The CDR3 region has the DNA TGTGCCTGGAGTGACAGGGTCGCCTCACCCCTCCACTTT.

The V gene is TRBV28, the J gene TRBJ1-5, with 8 bases aligning to TRBD1. The CDR3 is 14 residues long. The V segment lost 6 bases and the J segment 4 bases; nucleotides outside the gene matches: 5. The V gene's germline CDR1 is MDHEN and CDR2 SYDVKM. CDR3 sequence: CASRRTGRNQPQHF. As DNA, the CDR3 is TGTGCCAGCAGGCGGACAGGGCGGAATCAGCCCCAGCATTTT.

This clone was seen only once. The J gene is TRBJ2-5, the V gene TRBV7-3, with D tentatively TRBD1 or TRBD2 (5 bases each). V gave up 5 bases and J gave up 1 base, with 8 bases separating them. This CDR3 has 13 amino acids. The germline gives CDR1 SGHTA, CDR2 FQGTGA. The CDR3 DNA reads as TGTGCCAGCAGCCTCGGGGCCCAAGAGACCCAGTACTTC. It is translated as CASSLGAQETQYF.